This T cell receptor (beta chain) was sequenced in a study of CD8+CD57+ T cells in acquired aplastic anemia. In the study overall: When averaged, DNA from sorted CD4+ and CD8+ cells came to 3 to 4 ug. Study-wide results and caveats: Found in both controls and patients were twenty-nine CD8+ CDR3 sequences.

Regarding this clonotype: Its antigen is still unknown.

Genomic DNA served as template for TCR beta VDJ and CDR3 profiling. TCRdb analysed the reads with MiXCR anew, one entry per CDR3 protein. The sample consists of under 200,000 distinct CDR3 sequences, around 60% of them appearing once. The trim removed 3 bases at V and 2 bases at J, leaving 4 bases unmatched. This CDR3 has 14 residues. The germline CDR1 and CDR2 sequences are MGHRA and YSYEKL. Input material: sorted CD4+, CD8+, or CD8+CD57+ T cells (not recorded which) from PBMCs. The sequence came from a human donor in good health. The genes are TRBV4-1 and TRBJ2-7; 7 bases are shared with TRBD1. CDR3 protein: CASSHGTATYEQYF. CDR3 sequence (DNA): TGCGCCAGCAGCCATGGGACAGCCACCTACGAGCAGTACTTC.